These 16 T cell receptor beta chains came from one sample sequenced in a study of blood T cell repertoires in COVID-19. Profiled with immunoSEQ multiplex PCR; TCRdb holds only in-frame clones, not every one. The sample gives roughly 120,000 clones, 70% to 90% of which show up once; about 8% is in the top ten. The sequenced material came from peripheral blood. The receptors derive from an older man who had recovered from COVID-19.

The chain links TRBV4-1 to TRBJ1-3; D is ambiguous. The length of the CDR3 is 13 residues. With 0 bases removed from V and 7 bases from J, the gap between germline ends came to 7 bases. CDR1 MGHRA and CDR2 YSYEKL come from the germline V gene. CDR3 protein: CASSQDRRNTIYF. As DNA, the CDR3 is TGCGCCAGCAGCCAAGATAGGCGGAACACCATATATTTT.

In this sample, this clone turned up once. The V call is TRBV5-1, the J call TRBJ2-1, with D possibly being TRBD2 (6 bases). Germline-derived CDR1 and CDR2 are SGHRS and YFSETQ. The ends were cut back, 4 bases at V and 4 bases at J, with 15 bases in the middle. CDR3 length equals 15 residues. CDR3 nucleotide sequence: TGCGCCAGCAGCCTCAGCGGGTTCAGGTACAATGAGCAGTTCTTC. It translates to CASSLSGFRYNEQFF.

V and J are TRBV2 and TRBJ2-3; D possibly corresponds to TRBD1 (6 bases). Germline loops: CDR1 SNHLY, CDR2 FYNNEI. The CDR3 sequence is 15 residues long. V dropped 5 bases and J dropped 5 bases, with 17 bases sitting between them. This CDR3 is CASSSFRGAVDTQYF. CDR3 DNA sequence: TGTGCCAGCAGTTCCTTCAGGGGCGCGGTAGATACGCAGTATTTT.

V gene TRBV24-1 combines with J gene TRBJ1-1; D is possibly TRBD1 (5 bases). This CDR3 has 14 amino acids. The ends were cut back, 9 bases at V and 4 bases at J, with 17 bases in the middle. CDR1 is KGHDR, CDR2 SFDVKD, per germline. CDR3 nucleotides: TGTGCCACCGCCCAGGGCGGAGGGACCACTGAAGCTTTCTTT. Protein product: CATAQGGGTTEAFF.

The chain recombines TRBV6-6 with TRBJ1-3; D is perhaps TRBD1 (6 bases). The V gene's germline CDR1 is MNHNY and CDR2 SVGAGI (reference sequence). V was shortened by 4 bases and J by 0 bases, with 10 bases between the two germline ends. The CDR3 sequence is 15 residues long. The CDR3 DNA sequence: TGTGCCAGCAGTTCGACAGGCAACTCTGGAAACACCATATATTTT. Translation gives CASSSTGNSGNTIYF.

The chain combines TRBV7-9 with TRBJ1-5; TRBD1 matches 11 bases. Germline trimming cut 4 bases from V and 2 bases from J; bases unmatched to any gene: 7. Germline-derived CDR1 and CDR2 are SEHNR and FQNEAQ (reference sequence). This CDR3 contains 17 residues. The CDR3 DNA reads TGTGCCAGCAGCTCACTGGGACAGGGGGAGGGCAATCAGCCCCAGCATTTT. This gives the protein CASSSLGQGEGNQPQHF. Filled out from reference TRBV7-9 and TRBJ1-5, the complete variable domain reads DTGVSQNPRHKITKRGQNVTFRCDPISEHNRLYWYRQTLGQGPEFLTYFQNEAQLEKSRLLSDRFSAERPKGSFSTLEIQRTEQGDSAMYLCASSSLGQGEGNQPQHFGDGTRLSIL.

The chain links TRBV5-1 to TRBJ2-7; no clear D. V was trimmed by 3 bases and J by 2 bases, leaving 12 bases between them. Germline V gene sequence: CDR1 SGHRS, CDR2 YFSETQ. This CDR3 is 14 amino acids long. This chain's CDR3 is CASSWAAVPYEQYF. CDR3 in DNA: TGCGCCAGCAGCTGGGCCGCCGTCCCCTACGAGCAGTACTTC. Drawing the rest from reference TRBV5-1 and TRBJ2-7, the complete variable domain is KAGVTQTPRYLIKTRGQQVTLSCSPISGHRSVSWYQQTPGQGLQFLFEYFSETQRNKGNFPGRFSGRQFSNSRSEMNVSTLELGDSALYLCASSWAAVPYEQYFGPGTRLTVT.

This chain connects TRBV19 to TRBJ2-7; tentatively, D is TRBD2 (6 bases). CDR3 length equals 13 residues. Trimming shortened V by 3 bases and J by 2 bases, and 8 bases separated the two germline ends. Germline CDR1 LNHDA, CDR2 SQIVND (reference sequence). CDR3 in amino acids: CASSIGGTYEQYF. The CDR3 DNA reads TGTGCCAGTAGTATCGGGGGAACCTACGAGCAGTACTTC.

DNA of the CDR3: TGTGCCAGCAGCCCGGCTAGCGGGAACTACAATGAGCAGTTCTTC. It specifies CASSPASGNYNEQFF. The chain links TRBV7-2 to TRBJ2-1; TRBD2 matches 9 bases. This CDR3 spans 15 amino acids. V gave up 5 bases and J gave up 3 bases; unmatched junction bases: 5. Germline V lookup: CDR1 SGHTA, CDR2 FQGNSA.

This clone showed up just a few times. The chain is built from TRBV25-1 and TRBJ2-7; D is undetermined. V was trimmed by 5 bases and J by 5 bases, leaving 16 bases between them. Germline assignment: CDR1 MGHDK and CDR2 SYGVNS. The CDR3 runs to 14 residues. CDR3 DNA: TGTGCCAGCAGTCCTCTCGGTTCCCGGGACGAGCAGTACTTC. Its translation is CASSPLGSRDEQYF.

The V gene is TRBV23-1, the J gene TRBJ2-2; 10 nucleotides line up with TRBD2. TRBV23-1 is known as an ORF, though its function is uncertain. The ends lost 9 bases at V and 6 bases at J; junction bases unmatched: 4. The CDR3 length is 13 residues. The CDR3 region has the DNA TGCGCCAGTTCTAGCGGGAGACCCGGGGAGCTGTTTTTT. It translates to CASSSGRPGELFF.

The rearrangement joins TRBV4-1 to TRBJ2-7; D perhaps matches TRBD1 (6 bases). CDR1 is MGHRA and CDR2 is YSYEKL in the germline V gene. V lost 0 bases and J lost 4, with 22 bases in between. The CDR3 spans 18 residues. CDR3 bases: TGCGCCAGCAGCCAAGAGTGGGCCAGGGGATCGATGCCATACGAGCAGTACTTC. Encoded protein: CASSQEWARGSMPYEQYF.

The chain carries TRBV9 and TRBJ2-7; 8 positions agree with TRBD1. The germline V gene encodes CDR1 SGDLS and CDR2 YYNGEE. V was pared by 3 bases and J by 5 bases, with 13 bases of the junction left unmatched. The CDR3 has 16 amino acids. The DNA of the CDR3 is TGTGCCAGCAGCGCAGCCCCAGGACAGGGTAGGGACGAGCAGTACTTC. Protein: CASSAAPGQGRDEQYF.

The CDR3 sequence: CASRQATMNTEAFF. CDR3 nucleotides: TGCGCCAGCAGGCAGGCGACTATGAACACTGAAGCTTTCTTT. This chain connects TRBV5-1 to TRBJ1-1, with D uncertain. CDR1 and CDR2 from the germline V gene are SGHRS and YFSETQ. Trimming shortened V by 5 bases and J by 0 bases, and 11 bases separated the two germline ends. The CDR3 extends over 14 amino acids. Together with reference TRBV5-1 and TRBJ1-1, the CDR3 gives the full variable domain: KAGVTQTPRYLIKTRGQQVTLSCSPISGHRSVSWYQQTPGQGLQFLFEYFSETQRNKGNFPGRFSGRQFSNSRSEMNVSTLELGDSALYLCASRQATMNTEAFFGQGTRLTVV.

J is TRBJ1-4 and V is TRBV28, with TRBD1 matching 9 bases. The CDR3 covers 14 residues. Trimming cost V 6 bases and J 8 bases; bases outside gene matches: 7. Per the germline V gene, CDR1 is MDHEN and CDR2 is SYDVKM. CDR3: CASSRRQGVEKLFF. The CDR3 DNA reads as TGTGCCAGCAGCCGAAGACAGGGGGTGGAAAAACTGTTTTTT.

The chain uses TRBV9 and TRBJ1-3, with D hard to call. Trimming took 0 bases from V and 7 from J, leaving 14 bases between them. CDR1 is SGDLS and CDR2 is YYNGEE in the germline V gene. The CDR3 runs to 15 residues. CDR3: CASSVVGEVGNTIYF. CDR3 DNA sequence: TGTGCCAGCAGCGTAGTCGGGGAAGTGGGCAACACCATATATTTT.